This TCR beta chain was captured in a study of cytomegalovirus exposure and HLA in healthy donors. Study-wide findings and caveats: The listing of some 170 TCR beta chains classed them as cytomegalovirus-associated. In vitro checks showed that a few CMV-associated chains really do target CMV antigens.

The germline V gene has CDR1 GTSNPN and CDR2 SVGIG (reference sequence). The CDR3 contains 14 residues. The V segment lost 1 base and the J segment 4 bases; nucleotides outside the gene matches: 3. Of note for this clone: The antigen is undetermined.

Sequencing used immunoSEQ multiplex PCR; TCRdb keeps in-frame clones, though not all of them. The profile shows 120,000 or so clones, over 85% of them singletons. The sample consisted of PBMCs. The rearrangement uses TRBV30 and TRBJ2-7, with TRBD2 identical over 11 bases. This clonotype was sampled from a woman aged 18-30 years in good health and CMV-seronegative. The CDR3 reads CAWSAGLAGYEQYF. CDR3 coding DNA: TGTGCCTGGAGTGCTGGACTAGCGGGTTACGAGCAGTACTTC.